This entry concerns a single TCR beta chain. Its antigen is unknown. The data originate from a study of cytomegalovirus exposure and HLA in healthy donors. Both 60 Vbeta primers and 13 Jbeta primers went into the PCR. Profiled with immunoSEQ multiplex PCR; TCRdb holds only in-frame clones, not every one. Of some 140,000 clones listed, around 79% are singletons. Germline CDR1 reads ENHRY; CDR2 reads SYGVKD. This CDR3 has 18 residues. Study observations and caveats: There were reportedly fewer N-insertions in an Asian-associated ancestry cluster than the approximately 670-donor mean, in a later analysis. Despite most TCR sequences being rare, some public TCRs occurred in many donors.

This TCR was sampled from a female donor in good health and CMV-seronegative. The chain links TRBV10-3 to TRBJ2-5, with 15 positions matching TRBD2. Near its end, the DNA agrees better with TRBJ2-7, so the J call may be wrong. The sample was PBMCs. Here the CDR3 reads CAISEPGLAGGGTYEQYF. Here the CDR3 DNA reads TGTGCCATCAGTGAACCGGGACTAGCGGGAGGAGGAACCTACGAGCAGTACTTC.